This T cell receptor (beta chain) derives from a study of PD-1 and CTLA-4 blockade in melanoma (dated by TCRdb to 2020 to 2023). Regarding the complete study: In patients with melanoma, the researchers looked at the effects of CTLA-4 blockade versus PD-1 blockade on the CD8 T cell response that was melanoma-reactive.

Libraries were made using the immunoSEQ multiplex PCR assay. TCRdb obtained this table from immuneACCESS and retained in-frame rearrangements with V and J assigned. These tables miss some clones; where compared with another copy, unresolved V genes account for less than half of the shortfall, and the remainder is unexplained. Present in this sample are tens of thousands of clones, approximately 90% of which were seen just once. Approximately 6.4% of the sample comes from the top ten. The table lists this clone with a few counts. This receptor's antigen is unknown. It has no much larger one-base neighbor in the sample; base qualities were not kept. The sequences come from CD8+ T cells from peripheral blood, collected from a patient given anti-PD-1 treatment. The sequence derives from a human donor with melanoma.

The sequenced DNA is TGTGCCAGCAGTAACCGCGGGGGAGGTTTCGGTATGAGCTCCTACGAGCAGTACTTC. It translates to CASSNRGGGFGMSSYEQYF. The V and J genes are TRBV6-2 or TRBV6-3 and TRBJ2-7, with 7 bases matching TRBD2. The CDR3 holds 19 amino acids from the cysteine to the phenylalanine. Left in the record is the CDR3 DNA by itself, 57 bases read in frame from the first base. CDR1 and CDR2 were assigned from the germline V gene as MNHEY and SVGEGT. V is pruned by 5 bases and J by 0 bases, leaving 19 bases of the junction without a gene match.